The entry below describes one T cell receptor beta chain. Antigen unknown. The data stem from a study of shared clonotypes between healthy human individuals. For the study at large: CD4 naive and CD4 memory each took three plates per donor, while CD8 naive took two and CD8 memory one.

Notes on the study in general: A small donor pool kept down the genetic and exposure-history diversity that was represented. Generation probabilities were higher for clonotypes shared across all four sorted-subset donors than for unshared ones. It was observed that 5% to 6% of naive CD4 clonotypes were shared across a handful of donors.

TCRdb keeps only in-frame clones here, not all; method: immunoSEQ multiplex PCR. The sample contains roughly 640,000 clones, 95% to 98% of which appear only once. This CDR3 has 17 residues. Trimming removed 2 bases from V and 3 bases from J; junction bases left unmatched: 6. Germline V gene lookup returns CDR1 SGHNT and CDR2 YYREEE (reference sequence). Sequencing was done on a sample of naive CD4+ T cells sorted from blood. The sample's subset: CD45RA+ positively selected. The genes are TRBV5-4 and TRBJ2-3, with 13 bases aligning to TRBD2. This receptor was taken from a woman aged 30 to 39 in good health. CDR3 sequence reads: CASSFFRTSGRTDTQYF. The DNA of the CDR3 is TGTGCCAGCAGCTTCTTTAGGACTAGCGGGAGAACAGATACGCAGTATTTT.